This entry features one TCR beta chain sequence. This CDR3 has 13 residues. With 7 bases removed from V and 2 bases from J, the gap between germline ends came to 12 bases. The germline V gene has CDR1 MNHEY and CDR2 SVGAGI. In the study's own analysis: Scientists estimated how many nucleated cells there were by amplifying reference gene primers. Clones were sequenced by immunoSEQ multiplex PCR, and TCRdb holds only the in-frame ones, with some missing. V, J and clone size reflect that table, while D and trimming were determined from the DNA. The sample carries 120,000 or so clones, around 80% recorded once. These data come from a study of blood T cell repertoires in COVID-19. The wider study: Samples came from the United States, Italy and Spain, spanning acute and convalescent COVID-19. The analysed material was cDNA or gDNA that came from T cells, B-cell-depleted T cells, or PBMCs.

The material sequenced was peripheral blood. The clonotype originates from a man aged 40-49 years with active or convalescent COVID-19. The rearrangement links TRBV6-5 to TRBJ2-7; a weak D match, TRBD1 (5 bases). CDR3 residues: CASKIGDTYEQYF. CDR3 nucleotide sequence: TGTGCCAGCAAGATAGGGGATACCTACGAGCAGTACTTC.